This TCR beta chain was identified in a study of neoadjuvant anti-PD-1 for oral cavity cancer. For the study at large: Patients without progression received a fourth nivolumab dose around day 43, then surgical resection on days 50-56.

Germline values: CDR1 SGHKS, CDR2 YYEKEE (reference sequence). CDR3 length equals 16 residues. V lost 1 base, J lost 10 bases, and 21 bases lay in between. Specified time point: after neoadjuvant nivolumab, at surgical resection. TCRdb's table, derived via immunoSEQ multiplex PCR, lists solely in-frame clones and lacks some. Of around 8,000 clones listed, roughly 62% are singletons. V gene TRBV5-5 combines with J gene TRBJ1-5, with a tentative D call TRBD1 (5 bases). The sample was PBMCs, taken after nivolumab (anti-PD-1) treatment. The TCR originated in a person aged 40-85 years with oral cavity squamous cell carcinoma. The CDR3: CASSLSPGPSVHPQHF. As DNA, the CDR3 is TGTGCCAGCAGCTTGTCCCCGGGACCCTCTGTCCATCCCCAGCATTTT.